This T cell receptor beta chain was profiled in a study of blood T cell repertoires in COVID-19. About the research overall: From T cells, B-cell-depleted T cells, or PBMCs came the material, which was cDNA or gDNA.

Germline CDR1 and CDR2: LGHDT and YNNKEL (reference sequence). With 1 base clipped from V and 6 bases from J, the junction kept 2 bases outside the gene matches. CDR3 length: 14 residues. Produced via immunoSEQ multiplex PCR; TCRdb's table is partial and in-frame only. The sample holds approximately 150,000 clones, 65% to 85% seen once. The TCR comes from a woman in her sixties or seventies who had recovered from COVID-19. V is TRBV3-1 (or the pseudogene TRBV3-2) and J is TRBJ1-1; 10 nucleotides match TRBD1. The sample taken for sequencing was peripheral blood. The DNA for the CDR3 is TGTGCCAGCAGCCAAGCCGGGACAGGGGCTGAAGCTTTCTTT. Protein sequence: CASSQAGTGAEAFF.